These 25 T cell receptor beta chains came from one sample sequenced in a study of vaccination and CD4 T cells after COVID-19 (dated by TCRdb to the early 2020s). Libraries came from PCR. Instrument used: Illumina iSeq 100. DNA from cultured CD4+ T cells was subjected to TCR sequencing with the Oncomine TCR Beta short-read assay at the Johns Hopkins FTIC core. Using fastp trimming at Q25 and MiXCR clonotype assembly, TCRdb reanalyzed the public sequencing data and kept in-frame beta chains. Rows matching on CDR3 protein sequence are summarized as one entry with the most common DNA and genes. This sample holds roughly 3,100 distinct CDR3 sequences; around 81% were observed only once. The biggest ten clones account for approximately 37% of the sample. Sample treatment or condition, as interpreted from the label and publication: roughly nine-day PBMC culture with coronavirus spike peptide pools or control peptides (ViraFEST assay).

These receptors' targets are unknown. Material: CD4+ T cells from blood, cultured in vitro. The receptors were sampled from a human donor who had recovered from COVID-19.

This chain uses TRBV27 with TRBJ1-5; a possible D gene is TRBD1 (5 bases). The CDR3 is 14 residues long. The V end was cut by 6 bases, the J end by 2 bases, with 11 bases between. Per germline, CDR1 MNHEY and CDR2 SMNVEV (reference sequence). The CDR3 region is CASSLWGGNQPQHF. CDR3 in DNA: TGTGCCAGCAGCCTTTGGGGCGGCAATCAGCCCCAGCATTTT.

J is TRBJ1-1 and V is TRBV27, with TRBD1 as a possible D gene (5 bases). CDR1 is MNHEY, CDR2 SMNVEV, per germline (reference sequence). The CDR3 loop spans 15 amino acids. V gave up 0 bases and J gave up 1 base, with 9 bases separating them. The chain's CDR3 is CASSLSSQGNTEAFF. CDR3 nucleotides: TGTGCCAGCAGTTTATCCAGCCAGGGGAACACTGAAGCTTTCTTT.

The V and J genes are TRBV2 and TRBJ1-2; the match to TRBD1 covers 7 bases. The junction had 11 bases not matched to a gene; V was cut back by 6 bases and J by 7 bases. The CDR3 is made up of 14 amino acids. Germline CDR1 is SNHLY and CDR2 is FYNNEI. The CDR3 DNA reads TGTGCCAGCAGGGGGACAGCTTCACTGGGTGGCTACACCTTC. This sequence encodes CASRGTASLGGYTF.

V and J are TRBV7-2 and TRBJ2-3; D is unresolved. This CDR3 has 14 amino acids. The V end was cut by 0 bases, the J end by 2 bases, with 6 bases between. CDR1 is SGHTA, CDR2 FQGNSA, per germline. CDR3 region: CASSLALDTDTQYF. The CDR3 coding sequence is TGTGCCAGCAGCTTAGCCCTAGACACAGATACGCAGTATTTT.

V gene TRBV2 combines with J gene TRBJ1-1; tentative D call: TRBD1 (6 bases). Germline assignment: CDR1 SNHLY and CDR2 FYNNEI. V gave up 8 bases and J gave up 5 bases, with 18 bases separating them. The CDR3 runs 14 residues. CDR3 protein: CASDASGASTEAFF. CDR3 bases: TGTGCCAGCGACGCGTCGGGGGCTTCGACTGAAGCTTTCTTT.

In its sample, this clonotype was seen a few times. The chain employs TRBV5-8 and TRBJ2-7, with D tentatively TRBD1 (6 bases). Trimming removed 4 bases from V and 2 bases from J, with 10 bases in between. Per germline, CDR1 SGHTS and CDR2 YDEGEE. The CDR3 totals 13 residues. CDR3 sequence: CASSRTGPYEQYF. The CDR3 nucleotides read TGTGCCAGCAGCCGAACAGGGCCCTACGAGCAGTACTTC.

This sequence joins TRBV7-2 and TRBJ1-1, with no clear D. CDR1 is SGHTA, CDR2 FQGNSA, per germline. CDR3 length: 16 residues. The V and J ends lost 3 bases and 0 bases respectively, with 14 bases between them. CDR3 DNA: TGTGCCAGCAGCTTGGCTTCTATAGGGCTGAACACTGAAGCTTTCTTT. Amino acids: CASSLASIGLNTEAFF.

The chain recombines TRBV20-1 with TRBJ1-5; no clear D gene. The CDR3 consists of 14 residues. Germline V lookup: CDR1 DFQATT, CDR2 SNEGSKA (reference sequence). Trimming took 0 bases from V and 2 from J, leaving 8 bases between them. The DNA for the CDR3 is TGCAGTGCTAGAGATATGTTCGGCAATCAGCCCCAGCATTTT. Residues: CSARDMFGNQPQHF.

This chain links TRBV5-6 with TRBJ2-1, with 7 bases aligning to TRBD2. CDR3 size: 13 residues. Germline V CDR1 and CDR2: SGHDT, YYEEEE. The ends lost 2 bases at V and 7 bases at J; junction bases unmatched: 3. The CDR3 DNA reads TGTGCCAGCAGCTTTGGGCGGGGGAATGAGCAGTTCTTC. As protein: CASSFGRGNEQFF.

The chain uses TRBV7-9 and TRBJ1-2; no clear D gene. The V gene lost 5 bases and the J gene lost 0 bases, with 10 bases spanning the gap. CDR1 is SEHNR and CDR2 is FQNEAQ in the germline V gene (reference sequence). The CDR3 extends over 14 amino acids. This CDR3 reads CASSHETANYGYTF. In nucleotides, the CDR3 is TGTGCCAGCAGCCATGAAACAGCTAACTATGGCTACACCTTC.

The chain has TRBV5-3 and TRBJ2-1; tentatively, D is TRBD1 or TRBD2 (7 bases each). TRBV5-3 is an ORF, and what it does is uncertain. CDR3 length equals 14 residues. Trimming took off 8 bases at V and 3 bases at J, with 15 bases between the two ends. This CDR3 reads CASSAGGVYNEQFF. The CDR3, as DNA: TGTGCCAGCAGCGCAGGGGGGGTCTACAATGAGCAGTTCTTC.

This sequence joins TRBV6-2 or TRBV6-3 and TRBJ1-5; perhaps TRBD1 as D (5 bases). This CDR3 region has 18 residues. V was cut by 6 bases and J by 0 bases, with 21 bases left in between. Germline CDR1 MNHEY, CDR2 SVGEGT. The CDR3 nucleotides are TGTGCCAGCAGACTAATCAACCGGGACGGAGATAGCAATCAGCCCCAGCATTTT. Amino acid sequence: CASRLINRDGDSNQPQHF.

The J gene is TRBJ1-2, the V gene TRBV2; D unclear. The length of the CDR3 is 13 residues. Trimming left V 5 bases short and J 2 bases short, with 9 bases between. Looked up from germline, CDR1 is SNHLY and CDR2 is FYNNEI. The DNA of the CDR3 is TGTGCCAGCAGTCTTCGGGAAAACTATGGCTACACCTTC. Protein product: CASSLRENYGYTF.

V usage is TRBV7-9 and J usage is TRBJ1-1; unclear D gene. Germline V gene sequence: CDR1 SEHNR, CDR2 FQNEAQ (reference sequence). The CDR3 runs 13 residues. V lost 2 bases and J 1 base, leaving 5 bases between the germline ends. The CDR3 is CASSLQTNTEAFF. The CDR3 region has the DNA TGTGCCAGCAGCTTACAGACGAACACTGAAGCTTTCTTT.

This clonotype occurred a few times. The CDR3 spells CASSPVRTSGVTTDTQYF. In DNA, the CDR3 is TGTGCCAGCTCACCAGTTAGGACTAGCGGGGTGACCACAGATACGCAGTATTTT. The chain uses TRBV18 and TRBJ2-3, with TRBD2 matching over 12 bases. This CDR3 is 18 amino acids long. The germline gives CDR1 KGHSH, CDR2 LQKENI. V lost 2 bases to trimming and J lost 2 bases; unmatched junction nucleotides: 8.

DNA for the CDR3: TGCGCCAGCAGCCAACACCGAGAGGGGAAGCTGAACACTGAAGCTTTCTTT. This encodes CASSQHREGKLNTEAFF. This chain connects TRBV4-1 to TRBJ1-1; tentatively, D is TRBD1 (5 bases). Germline loops: CDR1 MGHRA, CDR2 YSYEKL. CDR3 size: 17 residues. Trimming removed 2 bases at V and 0 bases at J, with 16 bases between.

The chain has TRBV5-1 and TRBJ2-6; D gene unclear. This CDR3 has 17 residues. Germline lookup yields CDR1 SGHRS and CDR2 YFSETQ. The ends were cut back, 2 bases at V and 0 bases at J, with 12 bases in the middle. CDR3 nucleotide sequence: TGCGCCAGCAGCTTCTTTGGTGCCGGCTCTGGGGCCAACGTCCTGACTTTC. Translated, it gives CASSFFGAGSGANVLTF. Full variable domain (missing parts from reference TRBV5-1 and TRBJ2-6): KAGVTQTPRYLIKTRGQQVTLSCSPISGHRSVSWYQQTPGQGLQFLFEYFSETQRNKGNFPGRFSGRQFSNSRSEMNVSTLELGDSALYLCASSFFGAGSGANVLTFGAGSRLTVL.

In its sample, this clonotype is hyperexpanded. The chain links TRBV6-5 to TRBJ1-5, with D tentatively TRBD1 (5 bases). The CDR3 totals 14 residues. CDR1 is MNHEY and CDR2 is SVGAGI in the germline V gene. Trimming shortened V by 2 bases and J by 6 bases, and 11 bases separated the two germline ends. The CDR3 here is CASSYTRAPQPQHF. In nucleotides, the CDR3 is TGTGCCAGCAGTTACACCAGGGCCCCTCAGCCCCAGCATTTT.

This sequence joins TRBV6-1 and TRBJ1-5; the D gene is possibly TRBD1 (5 bases). V was clipped by 6 bases and J by 3 bases, with 12 bases between them. Germline CDR1 and CDR2: MNHNS and SASEGT. This CDR3 comprises 14 residues. In nucleotides, the CDR3 is TGTGCCAGCAGCAGGGTAACGACCAATCAGCCCCAGCATTTT. Its protein is CASSRVTTNQPQHF.

V usage is TRBV6-5 and J usage is TRBJ1-2; perhaps TRBD1 as D (5 bases). V was shortened by 2 bases and J by 4 bases, with 17 bases between the two germline ends. This CDR3 spans 16 amino acids. Germline V gene data show CDR1 as MNHEY and CDR2 as SVGAGI. This chain's CDR3 is CASSYEPRDSLYGYTF. CDR3 DNA sequence: TGTGCCAGCAGTTACGAGCCCCGGGACTCTCTCTATGGCTACACCTTC.

The chain recombines TRBV20-1 with TRBJ2-3, with 11 nucleotides matching TRBD1. The germline V gene encodes CDR1 DFQATT and CDR2 SNEGSKA (reference sequence). The CDR3 extends over 16 amino acids. The junction had 14 bases not matched to a gene; V was cut back by 5 bases and J by 7 bases. CDR3 DNA: TGCAGTGCTTCTTCAACTCCGGGACAGGGGGTGAATACGCAGTATTTT. It specifies CSASSTPGQGVNTQYF.

This sequence joins TRBV20-1 and TRBJ2-7, with TRBD2 as a possible D gene (6 bases). V was shortened by 3 bases and J by 2 bases, with 11 bases between the two germline ends. CDR1 is DFQATT, CDR2 SNEGSKA, per germline (reference sequence). The CDR3 is made up of 13 amino acids. CDR3 bases: TGCAGTGCTAGTCCCGGGACTCCCTACGAGCAGTACTTC. Translated, it gives CSASPGTPYEQYF.

The chain has TRBV7-9 and TRBJ1-5; D remains ambiguous. Per germline, CDR1 SEHNR and CDR2 FQNEAQ (reference sequence). V was cut by 2 bases and J by 7 bases, with 6 bases left in between. The CDR3 contains 12 residues. The CDR3 region is CASSLMSQPQHF. CDR3 nucleotide sequence: TGTGCCAGCAGCTTAATGTCGCAGCCCCAGCATTTT.

This clonotype was counted only a few times. V gene TRBV20-1 combines with J gene TRBJ2-2; a weak D match, TRBD2 (7 bases). The germline gives CDR1 DFQATT, CDR2 SNEGSKA (reference sequence). This CDR3 has 19 amino acids. V lost 4 bases and J 2 bases, leaving 26 bases between the germline ends. CDR3 loop: CSATSPIGSRGANTGELFF. The CDR3 coding sequence is TGCAGTGCTACCTCGCCTATTGGTTCTCGGGGGGCCAACACCGGGGAGCTGTTTTTT.

V is TRBV7-9 and J is TRBJ1-5; D gene ambiguous. V was trimmed by 4 bases and J by 0 bases, leaving 13 bases between them. CDR1 is SEHNR and CDR2 is FQNEAQ in the germline V gene (reference sequence). The CDR3 has 16 amino acids. CDR3 bases: TGTGCCAGCAGCTCTTCCCGGGATAGTAGCAATCAGCCCCAGCATTTT. Protein product: CASSSSRDSSNQPQHF.